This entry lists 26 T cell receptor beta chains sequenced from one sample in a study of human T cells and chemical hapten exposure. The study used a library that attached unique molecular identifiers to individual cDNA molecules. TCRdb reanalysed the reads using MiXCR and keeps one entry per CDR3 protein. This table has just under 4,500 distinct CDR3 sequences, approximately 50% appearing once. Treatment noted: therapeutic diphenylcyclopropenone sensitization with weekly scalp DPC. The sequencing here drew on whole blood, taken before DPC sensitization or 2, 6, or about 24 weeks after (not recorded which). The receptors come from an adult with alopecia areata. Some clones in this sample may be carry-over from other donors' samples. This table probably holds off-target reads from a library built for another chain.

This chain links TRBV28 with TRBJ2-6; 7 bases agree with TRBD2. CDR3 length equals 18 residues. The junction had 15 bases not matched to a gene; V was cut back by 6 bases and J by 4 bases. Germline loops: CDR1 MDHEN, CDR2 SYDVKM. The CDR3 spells CASSLWTRVQKGANVLTF. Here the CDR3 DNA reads TGTGCCAGCAGCCTCTGGACTAGGGTGCAGAAAGGGGCCAACGTCCTGACTTTC.

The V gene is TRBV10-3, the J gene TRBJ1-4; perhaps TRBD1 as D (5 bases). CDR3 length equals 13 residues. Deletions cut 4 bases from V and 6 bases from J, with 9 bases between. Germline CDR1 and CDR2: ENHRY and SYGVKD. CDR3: CAISGLQDEKLFF. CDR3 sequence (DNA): TGTGCCATCAGTGGGTTACAGGATGAAAAACTGTTTTTT.

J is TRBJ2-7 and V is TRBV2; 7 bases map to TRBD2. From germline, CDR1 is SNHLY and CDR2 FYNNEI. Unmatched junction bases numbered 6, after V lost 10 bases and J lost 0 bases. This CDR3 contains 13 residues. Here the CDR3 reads CATHRTSSYEQYF. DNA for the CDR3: TGTGCCACCCACCGGACTAGCTCCTACGAGCAGTACTTC.

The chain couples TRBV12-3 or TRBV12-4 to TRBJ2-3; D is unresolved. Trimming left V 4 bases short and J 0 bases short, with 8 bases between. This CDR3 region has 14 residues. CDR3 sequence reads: CASSSVLSTDTQYF. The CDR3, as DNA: TGTGCCAGCAGTTCCGTTCTGAGCACAGATACGCAGTATTTT.

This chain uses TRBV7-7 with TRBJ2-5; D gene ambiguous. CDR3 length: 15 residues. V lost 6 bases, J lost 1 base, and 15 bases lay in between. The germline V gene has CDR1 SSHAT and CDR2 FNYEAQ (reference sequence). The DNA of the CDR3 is TGTGCCAGCAGTTATCTGGTGGGCCCCCAAGAGACCCAGTACTTC. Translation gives CASSYLVGPQETQYF.

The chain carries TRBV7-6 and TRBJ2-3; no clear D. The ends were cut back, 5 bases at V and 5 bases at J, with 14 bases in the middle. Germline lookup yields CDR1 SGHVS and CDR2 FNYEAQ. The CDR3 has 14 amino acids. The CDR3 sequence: CASSPPDGRDTQYF. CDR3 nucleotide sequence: TGTGCCAGCAGCCCGCCGGACGGAAGAGATACGCAGTATTTT.

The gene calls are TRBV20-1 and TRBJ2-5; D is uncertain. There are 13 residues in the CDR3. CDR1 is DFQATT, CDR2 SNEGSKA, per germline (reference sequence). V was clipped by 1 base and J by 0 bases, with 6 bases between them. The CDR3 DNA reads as TGCAGTGCTAGAGTGAGGTACCAAGAGACCCAGTACTTC. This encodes CSARVRYQETQYF.

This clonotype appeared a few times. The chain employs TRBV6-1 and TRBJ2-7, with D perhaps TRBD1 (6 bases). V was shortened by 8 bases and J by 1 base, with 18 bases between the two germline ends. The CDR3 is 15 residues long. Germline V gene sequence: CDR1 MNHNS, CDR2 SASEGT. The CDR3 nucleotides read TGTGCCAGCGACTCCGGGACAACATCTTCCTACGAGCAGTACTTC. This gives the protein CASDSGTTSSYEQYF.

The CDR3 DNA reads as TGCAGCGTTGGCCGTGGGATAGGGAATGAGCAGTTCTTC. This gives the protein CSVGRGIGNEQFF. The chain has TRBV29-1 and TRBJ2-1; D call uncertain. The CDR3 has 13 residues. Germline CDR1 SQVTM, CDR2 ANQGSEA. Trimming took 4 bases from V and 7 from J, leaving 14 bases between them.

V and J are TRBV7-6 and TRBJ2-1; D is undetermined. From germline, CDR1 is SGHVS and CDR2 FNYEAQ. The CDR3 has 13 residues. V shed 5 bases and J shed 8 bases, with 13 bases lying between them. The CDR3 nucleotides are TGTGCCAGCAGCCGTCTGACCCCCGATGAGCAGTTCTTC. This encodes CASSRLTPDEQFF.

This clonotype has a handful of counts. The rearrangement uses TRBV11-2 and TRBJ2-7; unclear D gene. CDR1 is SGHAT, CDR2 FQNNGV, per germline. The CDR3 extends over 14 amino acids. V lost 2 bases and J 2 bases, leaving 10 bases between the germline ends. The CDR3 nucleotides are TGTGCCAGCAGCTTAAGCGCCCTCGCCTACGAGCAGTACTTC. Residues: CASSLSALAYEQYF.

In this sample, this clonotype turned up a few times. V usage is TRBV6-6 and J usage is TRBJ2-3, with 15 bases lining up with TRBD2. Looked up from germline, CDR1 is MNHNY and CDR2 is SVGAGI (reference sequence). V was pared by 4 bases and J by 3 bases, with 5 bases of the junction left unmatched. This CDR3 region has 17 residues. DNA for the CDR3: TGTGCCAGCAGTTCGGGACTAGCGGGAGGTAGTACAGATACGCAGTATTTT. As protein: CASSSGLAGGSTDTQYF.

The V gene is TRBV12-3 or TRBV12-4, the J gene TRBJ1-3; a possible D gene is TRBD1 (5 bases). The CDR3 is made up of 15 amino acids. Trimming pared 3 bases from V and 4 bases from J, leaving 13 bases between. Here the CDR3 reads CASSFDRKSGNTIYF. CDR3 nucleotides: TGTGCCAGCAGTTTCGACAGAAAGTCGGGAAACACCATATATTTT.

CDR3 sequence: CASSLPGGRASNEQFF. The CDR3 DNA sequence: TGTGCCAGCAGCCTCCCAGGCGGGAGGGCCTCCAATGAGCAGTTCTTC. The gene calls are TRBV3-1 and TRBJ2-1; 9 bases are a match to TRBD2. J lost 6 bases, V lost 4 bases, and 10 bases had no gene match. The germline V gene encodes CDR1 LGHDT and CDR2 YNNKEL (reference sequence). The CDR3 totals 16 residues.

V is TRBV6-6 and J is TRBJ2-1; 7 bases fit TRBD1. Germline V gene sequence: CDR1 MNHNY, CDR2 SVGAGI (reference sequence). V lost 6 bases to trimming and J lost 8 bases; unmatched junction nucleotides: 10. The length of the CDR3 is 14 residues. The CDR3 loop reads CASSDGQALHEQFF. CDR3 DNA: TGTGCCAGCAGCGATGGACAGGCCCTTCATGAGCAGTTCTTC.

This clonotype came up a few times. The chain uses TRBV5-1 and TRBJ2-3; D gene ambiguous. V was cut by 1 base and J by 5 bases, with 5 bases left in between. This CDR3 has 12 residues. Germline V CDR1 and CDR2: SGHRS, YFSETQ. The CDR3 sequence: CASSLQGDTQYF. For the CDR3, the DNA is TGCGCCAGCAGCTTGCAAGGAGATACGCAGTATTTT.

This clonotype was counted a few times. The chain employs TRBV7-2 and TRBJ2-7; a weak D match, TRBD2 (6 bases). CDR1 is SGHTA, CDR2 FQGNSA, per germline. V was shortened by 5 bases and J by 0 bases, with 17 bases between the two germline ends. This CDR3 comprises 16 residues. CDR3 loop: CASSDPGTGISYEQYF. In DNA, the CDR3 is TGTGCCAGCAGCGACCCCGGGACTGGTATCTCCTACGAGCAGTACTTC.

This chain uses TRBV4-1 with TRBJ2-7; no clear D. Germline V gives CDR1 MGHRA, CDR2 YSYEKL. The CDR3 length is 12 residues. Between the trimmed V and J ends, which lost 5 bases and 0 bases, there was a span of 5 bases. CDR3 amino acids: CASSSISYEQYF. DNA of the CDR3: TGCGCCAGCAGCTCCATCTCCTACGAGCAGTACTTC.

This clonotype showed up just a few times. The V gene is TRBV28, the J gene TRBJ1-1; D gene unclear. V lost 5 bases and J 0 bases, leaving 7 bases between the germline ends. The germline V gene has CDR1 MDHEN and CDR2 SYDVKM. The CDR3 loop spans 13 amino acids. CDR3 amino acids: CASSPDLNTEAFF. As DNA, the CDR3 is TGTGCCAGCAGTCCAGACTTGAACACTGAAGCTTTCTTT.

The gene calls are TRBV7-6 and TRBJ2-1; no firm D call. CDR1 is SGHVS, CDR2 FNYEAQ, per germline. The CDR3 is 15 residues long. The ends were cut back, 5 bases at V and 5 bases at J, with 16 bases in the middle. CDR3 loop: CASSPGRGDHNEQFF. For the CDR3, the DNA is TGTGCCAGCAGCCCCGGTAGAGGAGATCACAATGAGCAGTTCTTC.

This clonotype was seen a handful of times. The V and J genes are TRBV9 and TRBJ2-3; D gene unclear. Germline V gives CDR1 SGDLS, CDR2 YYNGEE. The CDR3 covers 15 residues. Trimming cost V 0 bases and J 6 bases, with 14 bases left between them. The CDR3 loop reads CASSVGLTNLDTQYF. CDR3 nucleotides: TGTGCCAGCAGCGTAGGATTAACTAATCTGGATACGCAGTATTTT.

The CDR3 DNA reads as TGTGCCAGCAGTGTCCAGACAGGGGAGCAGTTCTTC. It specifies CASSVQTGEQFF. The V call is TRBV12-3 or TRBV12-4, the J call TRBJ2-1, with 7 bases fitting TRBD1. This CDR3 has 12 amino acids. Trimming removed 5 bases from V and 10 bases from J; junction bases left unmatched: 5.

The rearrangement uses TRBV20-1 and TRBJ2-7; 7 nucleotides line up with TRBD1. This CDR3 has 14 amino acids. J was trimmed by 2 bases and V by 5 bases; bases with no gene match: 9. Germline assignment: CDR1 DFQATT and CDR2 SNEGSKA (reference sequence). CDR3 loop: CSAPPRDRAYEQYF. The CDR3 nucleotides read TGCAGTGCTCCCCCCCGAGACAGGGCCTACGAGCAGTACTTC.

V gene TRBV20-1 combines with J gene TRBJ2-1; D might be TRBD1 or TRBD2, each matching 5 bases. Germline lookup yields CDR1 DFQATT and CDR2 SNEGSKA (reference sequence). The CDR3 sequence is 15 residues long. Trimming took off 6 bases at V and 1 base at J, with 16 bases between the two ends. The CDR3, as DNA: TGCAGTGCCCCCATGGTCGGGGCGTCCTACAATGAGCAGTTCTTC. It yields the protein CSAPMVGASYNEQFF.

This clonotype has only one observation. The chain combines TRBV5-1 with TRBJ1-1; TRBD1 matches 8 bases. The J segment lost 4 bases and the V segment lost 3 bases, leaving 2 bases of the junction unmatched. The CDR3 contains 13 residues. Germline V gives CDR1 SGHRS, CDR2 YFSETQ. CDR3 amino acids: CASSSQGGTEAFF. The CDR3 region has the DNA TGCGCCAGCAGCTCACAGGGGGGCACTGAAGCTTTCTTT.

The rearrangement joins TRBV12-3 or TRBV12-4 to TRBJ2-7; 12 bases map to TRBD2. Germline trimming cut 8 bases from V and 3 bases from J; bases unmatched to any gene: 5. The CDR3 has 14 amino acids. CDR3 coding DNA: TGTGCCAGCTGTACTAGCGGGAGGTGCTACGAGCAGTACTTC. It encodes CASCTSGRCYEQYF.